These 32 T cell receptor beta chains originate from one sample sequenced in a study of blood T cell repertoires in COVID-19 (TCRdb year 2020). Receptors were amplified or captured by the immunoSEQ multiplex PCR assay. This immuneACCESS table, as held by TCRdb, lists in-frame sequences with V and J called but not all clones. Of the missing ones, under half trace to an unresolved V gene in checked studies; the others have no known cause. Here the sample has some 140,000 clones; approximately 85% occur a single time. The ten largest account for more than 3.5% of the sample. The sample was peripheral blood. These receptors originate from a human donor in a cohort sampled during active COVID-19.

This chain links TRBV6-5 with TRBJ2-1, with 9 bases that match TRBD1. Germline CDR1 MNHEY, CDR2 SVGAGI. There are 13 residues in the CDR3. V lost 8 bases to trimming and J lost 7 bases; unmatched junction nucleotides: 6. The CDR3: CASRDRVVNEQFF. CDR3 DNA: TGTGCCAGCCGGGACAGGGTTGTGAATGAGCAGTTCTTC.

This chain links TRBV6-6 with TRBJ2-3; the D gene is possibly TRBD1 (5 bases). Germline-derived CDR1 and CDR2 are MNHNY and SVGAGI (reference sequence). Trimming left V 8 bases short and J 0 bases short, with 15 bases between. This CDR3 is built from 15 residues. This CDR3 is CASEIQASSTDTQYF. The CDR3, as DNA: TGTGCCAGCGAGATACAGGCCTCTAGCACAGATACGCAGTATTTT.

The chain joins TRBV27 to TRBJ2-1, with TRBD2 as a possible D gene (6 bases). Germline loops: CDR1 MNHEY, CDR2 SMNVEV (reference sequence). Trimming removed 6 bases from V and 2 bases from J, with 14 bases in between. The CDR3 has 15 amino acids. This CDR3 is CASSLGAGTYNEQFF. The CDR3 nucleotides read TGTGCCAGCAGCCTCGGGGCGGGGACCTACAATGAGCAGTTCTTC.

The V and J genes are TRBV3-1 (or the pseudogene TRBV3-2) and TRBJ2-3; 9 bases fit TRBD2. V lost 7 bases and J lost 0; bases outside the gene matches: 11. This CDR3 region has 17 residues. Germline lookup yields CDR1 LGHDT and CDR2 YNNKEL (reference sequence). CDR3 in amino acids: CASTPGSGSLSTDTQYF. For the CDR3, the DNA is TGTGCCAGCACCCCCGGTAGCGGGAGCCTCAGCACAGATACGCAGTATTTT.

V gene TRBV18 combines with J gene TRBJ2-3; a possible D gene is TRBD1 (6 bases). Germline V gene sequence: CDR1 KGHSH, CDR2 LQKENI. The CDR3 is 14 residues long. With 2 bases removed from V and 1 base from J, the gap between germline ends came to 7 bases. The CDR3 spells CASSPGGRTDTQYF. CDR3 sequence (DNA): TGTGCCAGCTCACCAGGGGGCCGCACAGATACGCAGTATTTT.

Here the CDR3 reads CASSYTRDTQETQYF. The CDR3 DNA follows: TGTGCCAGCAGTTACACTCGGGACACCCAAGAGACCCAGTACTTC. The rearrangement joins TRBV6-6 to TRBJ2-5; perhaps TRBD1 as D (6 bases). CDR3 length: 15 amino acids. The germline V and J ends were trimmed by 2 bases and 1 base, with 11 bases remaining between them. In germline, CDR1 is MNHNY, CDR2 SVGAGI (reference sequence).

The DNA for the CDR3 is TGTGCCAGCAGCTTAACTATGAGGGGGAATGGCTACACCTTC. It specifies CASSLTMRGNGYTF. The chain joins TRBV7-8 to TRBJ1-2; D may be TRBD1 (6 bases). The V end was cut by 2 bases, the J end by 6 bases, with 13 bases between. Germline V gene lookup returns CDR1 SGHVS and CDR2 FQNEAQ. The CDR3 runs to 14 residues.

This clone was counted between two and nine times. This chain links TRBV12-3 or TRBV12-4 with TRBJ1-2; possibly TRBD1 for D (6 bases). V was cut by 7 bases and J by 2 bases, with 11 bases left in between. This CDR3 is built from 13 residues. For the CDR3, the DNA is TGTGCCAGCACACGACAGGAGAACTATGGCTACACCTTC. Translated: CASTRQENYGYTF.

In DNA form, the CDR3 reads TGCGCCAGCAGCTTGGGAGTCTCAAGCGGTAGGCAAGAGACCCAGTACTTC. Its protein product is CASSLGVSSGRQETQYF. This chain joins TRBV5-1 and TRBJ2-5; tentatively, D is TRBD2 (5 bases). The CDR3 contains 17 residues. Trimming stripped 0 bases from V and 2 bases from J, with 17 bases between. Germline assignment: CDR1 SGHRS and CDR2 YFSETQ.

The CDR3 bases are TGTGCCAGCTTCGAGGGCTCGGATGGCTACACCTTC. Its protein product is CASFEGSDGYTF. V gene TRBV28 combines with J gene TRBJ1-2; D is unresolved. This CDR3 is 12 amino acids long. Germline V gene lookup returns CDR1 MDHEN and CDR2 SYDVKM. V lost 8 bases to trimming and J lost 6 bases, with 13 bases between them.

This clone was seen a handful of times. CDR3 protein: CASSRGTSGKQTQYF. The CDR3, as DNA: TGTGCCAGCAGTAGAGGGACTAGCGGTAAACAGACCCAGTACTTC. The V call is TRBV6-5, the J call TRBJ2-5; 11 positions match TRBD2. The length of the CDR3 is 15 residues. CDR1 is MNHEY and CDR2 is SVGAGI in the germline V gene. V gave up 5 bases and J gave up 6 bases; unmatched junction bases: 8.

This clone was recorded at least ten times. This chain links TRBV7-9 with TRBJ2-5; 8 bases fit TRBD1. Germline V gene lookup returns CDR1 SEHNR and CDR2 FQNEAQ (reference sequence). The ends lost 4 bases at V and 5 bases at J; junction bases unmatched: 3. The CDR3 contains 13 residues. In DNA form, the CDR3 reads TGTGCCAGCAGCTCCAGGGGGCCGGAGACCCAGTACTTC. Its protein product is CASSSRGPETQYF.

This CDR3 is CASSPGQGARNEQFF. The CDR3 DNA reads TGTGCCAGCAGCCCCGGACAGGGGGCTCGTAATGAGCAGTTCTTC. The J gene is TRBJ2-1, the V gene TRBV7-3; 11 bases are shared with TRBD1. The trim removed 5 bases at V and 7 bases at J, leaving 7 bases unmatched. This CDR3 has 15 amino acids. Germline V gene lookup returns CDR1 SGHTA and CDR2 FQGTGA. Full variable domain (outside the CDR3, taken from reference TRBV7-3 and TRBJ2-1): GAGVSQTPSNKVTEKGKYVELRCDPISGHTALYWYRQSLGQGPEFLIYFQGTGAADDSGLPNDRFFAVRPEGSVSTLKIQRTERGDSAVYLCASSPGQGARNEQFFGPGTRLTVL.

The rearrangement joins TRBV28 to TRBJ1-5; the D gene is possibly TRBD1 (5 bases). V was clipped by 5 bases and J by 9 bases, with 11 bases between them. The CDR3 runs to 12 residues. Germline assignment: CDR1 MDHEN and CDR2 SYDVKM. This CDR3 is CASSAGLRPQHF. The CDR3 region has the DNA TGTGCCAGCAGTGCAGGGTTGAGGCCCCAGCATTTT.

The chain employs TRBV5-1 and TRBJ1-2; 8 nucleotides agree with TRBD1. The ends lost 4 bases at V and 6 bases at J; junction bases unmatched: 11. CDR3 length: 15 residues. Germline lookup yields CDR1 SGHRS and CDR2 YFSETQ. As DNA, the CDR3 is TGCGCCAGCAGCGCTGACAGGGGCCAGGGGGATGGCTACACCTTC. It is translated as CASSADRGQGDGYTF.

The rearrangement links TRBV5-4 to TRBJ2-1; D is unclear. CDR1 is SGHNT, CDR2 YYREEE, per germline (reference sequence). The CDR3 sequence is 13 residues long. Between the trimmed V and J ends, which lost 5 bases and 9 bases, there was a span of 15 bases. The CDR3 spells CASSYPPGSEQFF. CDR3 DNA: TGTGCCAGCAGTTACCCACCGGGTAGTGAGCAGTTCTTC.

The CDR3, as DNA: TGTGCCAGCAGATTTGGGCGAGAGACCCAGTACTTC. Protein product: CASRFGRETQYF. The rearrangement joins TRBV7-2 to TRBJ2-5; no firm D call. The CDR3 length is 12 residues. Trimming pared 6 bases from V and 4 bases from J, leaving 9 bases between. Germline V gene data show CDR1 as SGHTA and CDR2 as FQGNSA.

V is TRBV5-1 and J is TRBJ1-1; D perhaps matches TRBD1 (5 bases). Deletions cut 2 bases from V and 8 bases from J, with 16 bases between. Per the germline V gene, CDR1 is SGHRS and CDR2 is YFSETQ. The CDR3 is 14 amino acids. CDR3 coding DNA: TGCGCCAGCAGCTTAGGAGGGGCGGTAGTAGAAGCTTTCTTT. It is translated as CASSLGGAVVEAFF.

The rearrangement uses TRBV5-4 and TRBJ1-2, with 8 positions matching TRBD1. V lost 0 bases and J lost 10; bases outside the gene matches: 11. CDR1 SGHNT and CDR2 YYREEE come from the germline V gene (reference sequence). The CDR3 runs to 15 residues. The CDR3 sequence: CASSLDRGQGNPYTF. The CDR3, as DNA: TGTGCCAGCAGCTTGGACCGAGGACAGGGAAATCCCTACACCTTC.

The chain combines TRBV5-4 with TRBJ2-2; TRBD1 matches at 7 bases. Germline V CDR1 and CDR2: SGHNT, YYREEE (reference sequence). The CDR3 extends over 17 amino acids. After removal of 1 base from V and 0 bases from J, the junction contained 6 bases not matched to a gene. The CDR3 sequence is CASSLRPDRANTGELFF. The CDR3 nucleotides read TGTGCCAGCAGCTTGAGGCCCGACAGGGCGAACACCGGGGAGCTGTTTTTT. The entire variable domain, with the rest obtained from reference TRBV5-4 and TRBJ2-2, is as follows: ETGVTQSPTHLIKTRGQQVTLRCSSQSGHNTVSWYQQALGQGPQFIFQYYREEENGRGNFPPRFSGLQFPNYSSELNVNALELDDSALYLCASSLRPDRANTGELFFGEGSRLTVL.

For this clone: The same CDR3 can be traced to other DNA sequences in this sample. In DNA, the CDR3 is TGCAGTGCTAGTAGCGGGCAAGAGACCCAGTACTTC. Its protein product is CSASSGQETQYF. J is TRBJ2-5 and V is TRBV20-1, with TRBD2 matching over 7 bases. This CDR3 has 12 residues. The J segment lost 2 bases and the V segment lost 3 bases, leaving 0 bases of the junction unmatched. CDR1 DFQATT and CDR2 SNEGSKA come from the germline V gene (reference sequence).

This chain links TRBV6-2 or TRBV6-3 with TRBJ2-7, with TRBD2 matching 8 bases. The V gene's germline CDR1 is MNHEY and CDR2 SVGEGT. The CDR3 spans 15 residues. V lost 2 bases and J lost 7; bases outside the gene matches: 10. The CDR3 DNA is TGTGCCAGCAGTTACGCCGGACTAGCCCACGAAGAGCAGTACGTC. This translates into CASSYAGLAHEEQYV.

The chain couples TRBV3-1 (or the pseudogene TRBV3-2) to TRBJ1-2; 10 positions agree with TRBD1. The CDR3 loop spans 22 amino acids. With V trimmed by 4 bases and J by 1 base, 24 bases remained unmatched. From germline, CDR1 is LGHDT and CDR2 YNNKEL (reference sequence). CDR3 DNA sequence: TGTGCCAGCAGCCTTAACATTACCGAACTCCGGGACAGGGGCCTATTTAACTATGGCTACACCTTC. It translates to CASSLNITELRDRGLFNYGYTF.

V and J are TRBV4-1 and TRBJ2-3; the D gene is possibly TRBD2 (6 bases). Germline V gene data show CDR1 as MGHRA and CDR2 as YSYEKL. This CDR3 contains 14 residues. V lost 3 bases and J 4 bases, leaving 11 bases between the germline ends. The CDR3 sequence: CASSHPGSPDTQYF. In DNA, the CDR3 is TGCGCCAGCAGCCACCCCGGGAGCCCAGATACGCAGTATTTT.

V is TRBV3-1 (or the pseudogene TRBV3-2) and J is TRBJ1-1; TRBD1 might be the D (6 bases). Trimming cost V 4 bases and J 3 bases, with 9 bases left between them. There are 13 residues in the CDR3. Germline V gives CDR1 LGHDT, CDR2 YNNKEL (reference sequence). CDR3 DNA: TGTGCCAGCAGCCTACAGGGTGACACTGAAGCTTTCTTT. Encoded protein: CASSLQGDTEAFF.

This clone was counted between two and nine times. The V and J genes are TRBV30 and TRBJ2-6; D perhaps matches TRBD2 (5 bases). V dropped 3 bases and J dropped 0 bases, with 18 bases sitting between them. The CDR3 spans 18 residues. Germline V gene data show CDR1 as GTSNPN and CDR2 as SVGIG (reference sequence). The CDR3 reads CAWRARAMTNSGANVLTF. CDR3 bases: TGTGCCTGGAGGGCTAGGGCGATGACTAACTCTGGGGCCAACGTCCTGACTTTC.

V and J are TRBV7-9 and TRBJ1-1; possible D gene TRBD1, 5 bases. The CDR3 is 16 amino acids. Germline CDR1 is SEHNR and CDR2 is FQNEAQ (reference sequence). Trimming left V 1 base short and J 4 bases short, with 16 bases between. Written as DNA, the CDR3 is TGTGCCAGCAGCTTAGGTGATGAAGGGAGGGGCACTGAAGCTTTCTTT. Its translation is CASSLGDEGRGTEAFF.

The table lists this clone with a few counts. This sequence joins TRBV6-2 or TRBV6-3 and TRBJ2-7; possibly TRBD1 for D (5 bases). Trimming shortened V by 5 bases and J by 2 bases, and 10 bases separated the two germline ends. CDR1 is MNHEY, CDR2 SVGEGT, per germline. The CDR3 contains 13 residues. The CDR3 loop is CASSQGEAYEQYF. The CDR3 DNA reads as TGTGCCAGCAGTCAGGGCGAAGCCTACGAGCAGTACTTC.

The chain joins TRBV7-2 to TRBJ2-3; TRBD1 might be the D (6 bases). The CDR3 length is 13 residues. The germline V gene encodes CDR1 SGHTA and CDR2 FQGNSA. V lost 6 bases, J lost 8 bases, and 15 bases lay in between. The CDR3 DNA follows: TGTGCCAGCAGTTTGGACAGAGCCGGTACGCAGTATTTT. Amino acid sequence: CASSLDRAGTQYF.

This clone was detected only a few times. This rearrangement joins TRBV18 to TRBJ1-2; D is unclear. The CDR3 runs to 15 residues. The germline CDR1 and CDR2 sequences are KGHSH and LQKENI. The V gene lost 0 bases and the J gene lost 7 bases, with 15 bases spanning the gap. CDR3 sequence reads: CASSPPERGLGGYTF. CDR3 nucleotide sequence: TGTGCCAGCTCACCACCGGAGAGAGGGCTGGGTGGCTACACCTTC.

Regarding this clone: One end of the junction varies from germline; a read error may be responsible. The CDR3 DNA follows: TGCACCAGCAGCCAAGATTCTTCTAACTATGGCTACACCTTC. Its protein product is CTSSQDSSNYGYTF. The chain employs TRBV4-3 and TRBJ1-2; D not certain. This CDR3 has 14 amino acids. CDR1 is LGHNA and CDR2 is YSLEER in the germline V gene.

The rearrangement joins TRBV5-1 to TRBJ2-5, with 10 bases aligning to TRBD2. The CDR3 consists of 14 residues. Germline trimming cut 4 bases from V and 5 bases from J; bases unmatched to any gene: 5. Germline assignment: CDR1 SGHRS and CDR2 YFSETQ. CDR3 in DNA: TGCGCCAGCAGCCACGGACTAGCGGAGGAGACCCAGTACTTC. It codes for CASSHGLAEETQYF.